These T cell receptor beta chains were read from a single sample in a study of blood T cell repertoires in COVID-19. The table came from immunoSEQ multiplex PCR; TCRdb's copy has only in-frame clones and leaves some out. The sample carries around 250,000 clones, 90% recorded once. Sequencing input: peripheral blood. The receptors come from a woman aged 60-75 years with COVID-19, enrolled during active disease. Each CDR3 is given with its conserved first and last residue. A D gene is named only where the DNA matches it firmly. Clone sizes are given selectively: once, few, many, or a class where the clone is expanded.

j_call,d_call,v_call,clone_size,cdr3_nt,cdr3_aa
TRBJ2-7,NA,TRBV6-4,NA,TGTGCCAGACTCACCACACCGACAGTATCCTACGAGCAGTACTTC,CARLTTPTVSYEQYF
TRBJ2-7,NA,TRBV4-3,NA,TGCGCCAGCAGCCAAGCGCGCAGGGCCCTTCTCTACGAGCAGTACTTC,CASSQARRALLYEQYF
TRBJ1-2,TRBD1,TRBV9,NA,TGTGCCAGCAGCGTAGAAGAGGGGGCAAGGTATGGCTACACCTTC,CASSVEEGARYGYTF
TRBJ1-2,TRBD1,TRBV5-4,NA,TGTGCCAGCAGCTCCCAGACAGGGAACTATGGCTACACCTTC,CASSSQTGNYGYTF
TRBJ2-2,NA,TRBV7-2,NA,TGTGCCAGCAGCGAAACCCCCGGGACCGGGGAGCTGTTTTTT,CASSETPGTGELFF
TRBJ1-2,NA,TRBV6-4,NA,TGTGCCAGCAGAGCATCAGGAAACCCAAGAGAGGGCTACACCTTC,CASRASGNPREGYTF
TRBJ2-3,NA,TRBV5-8,once,TGTGCCAGCAGCTTGGTTTTAGGAGGTTCCTCTAGCACAGATACGCAGTATTTT,CASSLVLGGSSSTDTQYF
TRBJ2-5,TRBD2,TRBV20-1,NA,TGCAGTGCTAGTAGGACTAGCGGGGGTTTGGGGACCCAGTACTTC,CSASRTSGGLGTQYF
TRBJ2-3,TRBD1,TRBV29-1,NA,TGCAGCGTTCGGACAGGGTCGGGAGATACGCAGTATTTT,CSVRTGSGDTQYF
TRBJ1-2,NA,TRBV28,few,TGTGCCAGCAGTAGCAACGGAGGGCTTTATGGCTACACCTTC,CASSSNGGLYGYTF
TRBJ1-4,NA,TRBV5-4,NA,TGTGCCAGCAGCTTGGGGCAGGGCCCTCGGTTTTTT,CASSLGQGPRFF
TRBJ2-7,NA,TRBV5-4,NA,TGTGCCAGCAGCCCTGAGTGGAGGCGCACAGAGCAGTACTTC,CASSPEWRRTEQYF
TRBJ2-1,NA,TRBV5-4,NA,TGTGCCAGCAGCTTGATCGGCTCCTTCGAGACAGACAATGAGCAGTTCTTC,CASSLIGSFETDNEQFF
TRBJ2-5,TRBD2,TRBV5-1,NA,TGCGCCAGCAGCGCCCGACTAGCCGGAGAGACCCAGTACTTC,CASSARLAGETQYF
TRBJ2-5,TRBD2,TRBV3-1/TRBV3-2,NA,TGTGCCAGCAGCCAAACCCGGGGTAGCGGGGGGGAAGAGACCCAGTACTTC,CASSQTRGSGGEETQYF
TRBJ1-4,TRBD1,TRBV7-9,NA,TGTGCCAGCCACAGGGGAGGTCGGGAAAAACTGTTTTTT,CASHRGGREKLFF
TRBJ2-7,NA,TRBV19,NA,TGTGCCAGTAGTGGGCAGGGTACCTCCTACGAGCAGTACTTC,CASSGQGTSYEQYF
TRBJ1-2,NA,TRBV29-1,NA,TGCAGCGTTGGGTCAGGCTATGGCTACACCTTC,CSVGSGYGYTF
TRBJ2-1,NA,TRBV9,NA,TGTGCCAGCAGCGTAGGAGTGGCGGGGGCCATCTACAATGAGCAGTTCTTC,CASSVGVAGAIYNEQFF
TRBJ1-1,TRBD1,TRBV27,NA,TGTGCCAGCAGTTCAACTACCTCGGGACAGTTCAACACTGAAGCTTTCTTT,CASSSTTSGQFNTEAFF
TRBJ1-6,NA,TRBV5-8,NA,TGTGCCAGCAGCTTGTCTGGCTCACCCCTCCACTTT,CASSLSGSPLHF
TRBJ1-5,TRBD1,TRBV19,NA,TGTGCCAGTAGGGGACAGGGTTATAGCAATCAGCCCCAGCATTTT,CASRGQGYSNQPQHF
TRBJ1-2,TRBD1,TRBV4-1,NA,TGCGCCAGCAGCCCCCATGGACAGGGGGCTGATGGCTACACCTTC,CASSPHGQGADGYTF
TRBJ1-5,NA,TRBV7-2,NA,TGTGCCAGCAGCTCACTGGGGACTGATCAGCCCCAGCATTTT,CASSSLGTDQPQHF
TRBJ1-3,TRBD1,TRBV25-1,NA,TGTGCCAGCGGGGACAGTTTGAGCTCTGGAAACACCATATATTTT,CASGDSLSSGNTIYF
TRBJ1-2,NA,TRBV4-2,NA,TGTGCCAGCAGCCAAGCTACGGGATCCGGCTATGGCTACACCTTC,CASSQATGSGYGYTF
TRBJ2-7,NA,TRBV6-5,NA,TGTGCCAGCAGTTTTAGGGGACTCCGGACCGGCTACGAGCAGTACTTC,CASSFRGLRTGYEQYF
TRBJ1-5,NA,TRBV29-1,NA,TGCAGCGTTGGGGGGGAAGAGTATCAGCCCCAGCATTTT,CSVGGEEYQPQHF
TRBJ1-2,NA,TRBV28,NA,TGTGCCAGCAGTCCGCGGACATACGGCTACACCTTC,CASSPRTYGYTF
TRBJ1-2,NA,TRBV7-9,NA,TGTGCCAGCAGCCGACAGGACTACTATGGCTACACCTTC,CASSRQDYYGYTF
TRBJ2-3,NA,TRBV7-2,once,TGTGCCAGCAGCGTTCCTAGCACAGATACGCAGTATTTT,CASSVPSTDTQYF
TRBJ2-7,NA,TRBV5-1,NA,TGCGCCAGCAGCTTGGATGGGGGCGCGTCCGAGCAGTACTTC,CASSLDGGASEQYF
TRBJ1-3,NA,TRBV25-1,NA,TGTGCCAGCAGTGAATATCATGCTGGAAACACCATATATTTT,CASSEYHAGNTIYF
TRBJ1-3,TRBD1,TRBV11-3,NA,TGTGCCAGCAGCTACAGGGGTGACACCATATATTTT,CASSYRGDTIYF
TRBJ2-3,TRBD2,TRBV11-2,NA,TGTGCCAGCAGCTTAAGCACTACTTCAGCGGGGGGCACAGATACGCAGTATTTT,CASSLSTTSAGGTDTQYF
TRBJ2-3,TRBD2,TRBV11-2,once,TGTGCCAGCAGCTCCCTCCGACTAGCGGAAACAGATACGCAGTATTTT,CASSSLRLAETDTQYF
TRBJ2-3,TRBD1,TRBV5-1,NA,TGCGCCAGCAGCTGGCGACAGGGTGGGACAGATACGCAGTATTTT,CASSWRQGGTDTQYF
TRBJ1-2,NA,TRBV11-2,NA,TGTGCCAGCAGCTTAGGGAGGGGTGGGGGATCTAACTATGGCTACACCTTC,CASSLGRGGGSNYGYTF
TRBJ1-2,TRBD1,TRBV5-1,NA,TGCGCCAGCAGCGGGACAGGGTTCTCCGATGGCTACACCTTC,CASSGTGFSDGYTF
TRBJ2-3,NA,TRBV5-1,NA,TGCGCCAGCAGCTTGCCAGAGGGCAGGGGCTCCACAGATACGCAGTATTTT,CASSLPEGRGSTDTQYF
TRBJ2-5,TRBD1,TRBV9,NA,TGTGCCAGCAGCGTGAACGGACAGGGGGCGATGGGAGAGACCCAGTACTTC,CASSVNGQGAMGETQYF
TRBJ2-5,TRBD1,TRBV7-2,NA,TGTGCCAGCAGCCCCGGGGGACAGGGGCGGGAGACCCAGTACTTC,CASSPGGQGRETQYF
TRBJ1-1,NA,TRBV20-1,few,TGCAGTGCTAGTGATCAGGGGTGGGCTTTCTTT,CSASDQGWAFF
TRBJ2-7,NA,TRBV25-1,NA,TGTGCCAGCAGTAAATCAGGGGCGGGGGTTCCCTACGAGCAGTACTTC,CASSKSGAGVPYEQYF
TRBJ1-1,NA,TRBV11-1,few,TGTGCCAGCAGCCCCCGCCCTGGCCCGAACACTGAAGCTTTCTTT,CASSPRPGPNTEAFF
TRBJ1-6,TRBD1,TRBV29-1,NA,TGCAGCGTTGGGGGGACAGCTAATTCACCCCTCCACTTT,CSVGGTANSPLHF
TRBJ1-1,TRBD1,TRBV7-2,few,TGTGCCAGCAGCTTAGGACCGACAGGGCAGGGCACTGAAGCTTTCTTT,CASSLGPTGQGTEAFF
TRBJ2-1,TRBD2,TRBV29-1,NA,TGCAGCGTGGGACTAGCGGGGTACAATGAGCAGTTCTTC,CSVGLAGYNEQFF
TRBJ1-1,NA,TRBV7-2,NA,TGTGCCAGCAGCTTATTATTGGGGCTCACTGAAGCTTTCTTT,CASSLLLGLTEAFF
TRBJ2-1,TRBD2,TRBV27,NA,TGTGCCAGCAGTAAGAGGTCGGGGGGGGGTAGCCCCAATGAGCAGTTCTTC,CASSKRSGGGSPNEQFF
TRBJ1-5,TRBD1,TRBV7-9,NA,TGTGCCAGCAGTAGCAGGGGGAATCAGCCCCAGCATTTT,CASSSRGNQPQHF
TRBJ1-2,NA,TRBV7-3,NA,TGTGCCAGCAGCCAGACAGCTAACTATGGCTACACCTTC,CASSQTANYGYTF
TRBJ1-1,NA,TRBV5-8,NA,TGTGCCAGCAGCACGGGTGGGGCGAGACCTGAAGCTTTCTTT,CASSTGGARPEAFF
TRBJ2-5,NA,TRBV5-8,NA,TGTGCCAGCAGTCTACACCCAGGGGTGCGGGAGACCCAGTACTTC,CASSLHPGVRETQYF
TRBJ1-1,NA,TRBV15,NA,TGTGCCACCTCCAACCTACAGGTATTGAGGACTGAAGCTTTCTTT,CATSNLQVLRTEAFF
TRBJ1-6,TRBD1,TRBV9,NA,TGTGCCAGCAGCGCGGGGACAGATAATTCACCCCTCCACTTT,CASSAGTDNSPLHF